This T cell receptor beta chain originates from a study of T cells in localized non-small cell lung cancer. On this clone: What it binds is not known.

This CDR3 spans 14 amino acids. Germline V gene data show CDR1 as SGHNT and CDR2 as YENEEA. J was trimmed by 5 bases and V by 6 bases; bases with no gene match: 8. Profiling relied on immunoSEQ multiplex PCR, and the TCRdb table lists in-frame clones only, not all of them. The table lists about 26,000 clones, around 86% of them singletons. General study results and limits: Because researchers sequenced only one region of the tumor, heterogeneity is still possible. The appearance of a median roughly 53 of the top 100 tumor clones was seen in adjacent lung. Adjacent uninvolved lung had the highest clonality, suggesting focused antigen responses. Longer overall survival was associated with a higher density of T cells in the blood.

Source: peripheral blood, taken before any cancer treatment. The TCR originated in a woman aged 40-75 years with stage I lung adenocarcinoma. This chain connects TRBV11-3 to TRBJ1-1; 8 bases match TRBD1. The CDR3 nucleotides read TGTGCCAGCAGTACCCCCAGGGGGCGGACTGAAGCTTTCTTT. Protein sequence: CASSTPRGRTEAFF. Complete variable domain (other parts from reference TRBV11-3 and TRBJ1-1): EAGVVQSPRYKIIEKKQPVAFWCNPISGHNTLYWYLQNLGQGPELLIRYENEEAVDDSQLPKDRFSAERLKGVDSTLKIQPAELGDSAVYLCASSTPRGRTEAFFGQGTRLTVV.